These 3 T cell receptor beta chains came from one sample sequenced in a study of cytomegalovirus exposure and HLA in healthy donors. It was with 60 Vbeta and 13 Jbeta primers that the PCR ran. The assay was immunoSEQ multiplex PCR, and TCRdb's table has in-frame clones only and misses some. The table records approximately 150,000 clones, roughly 81% of them present only once. The material sequenced was PBMCs. All receptors derive from a woman younger than 30 in good health and CMV-seropositive.

V usage is TRBV5-6 and J usage is TRBJ1-2; TRBD1 aligns across 7 bases. With 0 bases clipped from V and 4 bases from J, the junction kept 9 bases outside the gene matches. The CDR3 consists of 16 residues. Germline V CDR1 and CDR2: SGHDT, YYEEEE. In DNA form, the CDR3 reads TGTGCCAGCAGCTTGGGGGCCGGGACAGCGCTCTATGGCTACACCTTC. Translating it yields CASSLGAGTALYGYTF.

As for this clone: The junction does not match germline at one end; this may be a read error. This chain uses TRBV18 with TRBJ2-7; 12 bases align to TRBD2. The CDR3 is made up of 19 amino acids. Germline V gives CDR1 KGHSH, CDR2 LQKENI. The CDR3: CASSPLLRTSGTSSYEQYF. DNA of the CDR3: TGTGCCAGCTCGCCACTTCTAAGGACTAGCGGGACGTCCTCCTACGAGCAGTACTTC.

In its sample, this clone was seen once. The chain combines TRBV28 with TRBJ2-7, with 9 nucleotides matching TRBD1. The trim removed 5 bases at V and 1 base at J, leaving 6 bases unmatched. Germline loops: CDR1 MDHEN, CDR2 SYDVKM. CDR3 size: 15 residues. The CDR3 loop is CASSKTGGPSYEQYF. Here the CDR3 DNA reads TGTGCCAGCAGTAAAACAGGGGGCCCTTCCTACGAGCAGTACTTC.